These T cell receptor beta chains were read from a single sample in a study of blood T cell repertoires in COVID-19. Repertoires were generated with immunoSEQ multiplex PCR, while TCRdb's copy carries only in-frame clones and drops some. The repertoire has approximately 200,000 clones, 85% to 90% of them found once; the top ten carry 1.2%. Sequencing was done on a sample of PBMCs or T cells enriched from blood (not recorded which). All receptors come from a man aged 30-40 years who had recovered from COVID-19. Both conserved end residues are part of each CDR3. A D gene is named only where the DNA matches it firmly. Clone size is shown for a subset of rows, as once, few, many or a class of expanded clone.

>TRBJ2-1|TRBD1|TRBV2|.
TGTGCCAGCACCCAAAAGACAGGGGTTGAGCAGTTCTTC
CASTQKTGVEQFF
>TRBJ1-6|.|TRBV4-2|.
TGTGCCAGCAGCCCAAAAGGCGCAGGGACTCCCCGGAGCTCCTATAATTCACCCCTCCACTTT
CASSPKGAGTPRSSYNSPLHF
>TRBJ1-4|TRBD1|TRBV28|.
TGTGCCAGCAATTATCCGGGACAGGGGGCATTTTCGGAAAAACTGTTTTTT
CASNYPGQGAFSEKLFF
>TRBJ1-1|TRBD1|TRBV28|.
TGTGCCAGCAGTTCGACAGGGGTTAGAACTGAAGCTTTCTTT
CASSSTGVRTEAFF
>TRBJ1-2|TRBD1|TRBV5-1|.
TGCGCCAGCAGCCACAGGGGAGAGGACTATGGCTACACCTTC
CASSHRGEDYGYTF
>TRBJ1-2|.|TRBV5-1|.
TGCGCCAGCAGCTTGGGGACAGCATCCAATGGCTACACCTTC
CASSLGTASNGYTF
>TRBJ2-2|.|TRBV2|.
TGTGCCAGCAGTAAAACCTCCGGGGCCGGGGAGCTGTTTTTT
CASSKTSGAGELFF
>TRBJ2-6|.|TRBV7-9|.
TGTGCCAGCAGCTTATTCCATGGACTGGGGAGCTCTGGGGCCAACGTCCTGACTTTC
CASSLFHGLGSSGANVLTF
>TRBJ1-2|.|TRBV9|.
TGTGCCAGCAGCGTAGGTTCCGGCAAGCTTTTAGGAGGCACCTTC
CASSVGSGKLLGGTF
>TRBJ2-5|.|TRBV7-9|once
TGTGCCAGCAGCTTACTACCACGTCGAACCCAGTACTTC
CASSLLPRRTQYF
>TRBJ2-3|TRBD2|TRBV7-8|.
TGTGCCAGCAGCTTAGCGGCTAGCGGGGGCCTTAGCACAGATACGCAGTATTTT
CASSLAASGGLSTDTQYF
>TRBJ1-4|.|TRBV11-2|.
TGTGCCAGCAGCTTGTTCTGGGGGGGGACGGAGGGTGAAAAACTGTTTTTT
CASSLFWGGTEGEKLFF
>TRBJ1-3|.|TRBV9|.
TGTGCCAGCAGCGTAGAGGCGGACACCATATATTTT
CASSVEADTIYF
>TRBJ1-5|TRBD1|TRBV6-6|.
TGTGCCAGCAGCGGGACAGCTAATCAGCCCCAGCATTTT
CASSGTANQPQHF
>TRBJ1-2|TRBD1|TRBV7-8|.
TGTGCCAGCAGCCCGGGACAGGGTTTGACCCACTATGGCTACACCTTC
CASSPGQGLTHYGYTF
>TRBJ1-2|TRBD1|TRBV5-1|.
TGCGCCAGCAGCATCACTGGGACAGCCAGAGGAGGCTACACCTTC
CASSITGTARGGYTF
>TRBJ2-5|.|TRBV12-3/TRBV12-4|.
TGTGCCAGCAGTCCCAGCGGGGAGACCCAGTACTTC
CASSPSGETQYF
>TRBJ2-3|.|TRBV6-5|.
TGTGCCAGCAGTTACTCTAGCGACTACACAGATACGCAGTATTTT
CASSYSSDYTDTQYF
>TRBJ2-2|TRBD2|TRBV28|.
TGTGCCAGCAGTTCGACTAGCGGGAGGTCGAACACCGGGGAGCTGTTTTTT
CASSSTSGRSNTGELFF
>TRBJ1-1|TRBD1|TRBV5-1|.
TGCGCCAGCAGCCCGTGGGTGGACAGGGCGTGGGGGACTGAAGCTTTCTTT
CASSPWVDRAWGTEAFF
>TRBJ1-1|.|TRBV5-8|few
TGTGCCAGCAGCTTGGCTCGGGCGCGGGATACTGAAGCTTTCTTT
CASSLARARDTEAFF
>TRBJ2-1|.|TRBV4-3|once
TGCGCCAGCAGTCTAGCGTATAGCTCCTACAATGAGCAGTTCTTC
CASSLAYSSYNEQFF
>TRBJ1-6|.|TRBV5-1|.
TGCGCCAGCAGCCACGAGACAGATAATTCACCCCTCCACTTT
CASSHETDNSPLHF
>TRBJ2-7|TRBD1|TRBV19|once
TGTGCCAGTAGTGGACGCCGGGACAGGTCCTACGAGCAGTACTTC
CASSGRRDRSYEQYF
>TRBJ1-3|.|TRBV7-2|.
TGTGCCAGCAGCCAAGCGGGACGGACACTTGGAAACACCATATATTTT
CASSQAGRTLGNTIYF
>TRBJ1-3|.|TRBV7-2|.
TGTGCCAGCAGCTTAATGACTGTCGACTCTGGAAACACCATATATTTT
CASSLMTVDSGNTIYF
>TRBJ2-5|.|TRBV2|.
TGTGCCAGCAGCCCAGGACAGCTCCAAGAGACCCAGTACTTC
CASSPGQLQETQYF
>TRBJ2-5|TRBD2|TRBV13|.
TGTGCCAGCAGCTTCGGACTAGCGTCAGGAGAGACCCAGTACTTC
CASSFGLASGETQYF
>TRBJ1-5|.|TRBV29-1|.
TGCAGCGTTGGGGCGGGGGATGGTCAGCCCCAGCATTTT
CSVGAGDGQPQHF
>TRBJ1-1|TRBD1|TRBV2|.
TGTGCCAGCAGTGAAACAGGGGCTGAAGCTTTCTTT
CASSETGAEAFF
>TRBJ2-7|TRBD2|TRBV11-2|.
TGTGCCAGCAGCCCGATTAGCGGGCGGGCTTACTACGAGCAGTACTTC
CASSPISGRAYYEQYF
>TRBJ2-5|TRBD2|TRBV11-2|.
TGTGCCAGCAGCTTAGAGTTGCGGGAGATAGAGACCCAGTACTTC
CASSLELREIETQYF
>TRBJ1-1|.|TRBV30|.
TGTGCCTGGAGGGGAGGGTTTGACCTCGGACATGCAGCTTTCTTT
CAWRGGFDLGHAAFF
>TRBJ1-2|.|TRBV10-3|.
TGTGCCATCAGTACGATACAGGGAGAGGGCTACACCTTC
CAISTIQGEGYTF
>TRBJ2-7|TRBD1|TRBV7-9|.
TGTGCCAGCAGCGCCGGGACAGGGGGCTTCCACGAGCAGTACTTC
CASSAGTGGFHEQYF
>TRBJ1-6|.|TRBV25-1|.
TGTGCCAGCAATCTGGGAGGGACGAGGAATTCACCCCTCCACTTT
CASNLGGTRNSPLHF
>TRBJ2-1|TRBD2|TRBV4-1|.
TGCGCCAGCAGCCCAAAAAGCGGGGGAGGCTACAATGAGCAGTTCTTC
CASSPKSGGGYNEQFF
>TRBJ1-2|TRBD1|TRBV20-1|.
TGCAGTGCTAGTCCCCCCAGGGGGCGCATCAACTATGGCTACACCTTC
CSASPPRGRINYGYTF
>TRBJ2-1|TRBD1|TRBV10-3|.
TGTGCCATCGGGGACAGAATTAACAATGAGCAGTTCTTC
CAIGDRINNEQFF
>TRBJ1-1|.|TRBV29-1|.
TGCAGCGTTGGGTGGACGGGAGGCACTGAAGCTTTCTTT
CSVGWTGGTEAFF
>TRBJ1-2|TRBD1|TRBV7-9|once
TGTGCCAGCAGCCCACAGGGGTTCTATGGCTACACCTTC
CASSPQGFYGYTF
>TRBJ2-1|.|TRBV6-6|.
TGTGCCAGCAGTTACTCGATGGGGCATAGTGAGCAGTTCTTC
CASSYSMGHSEQFF
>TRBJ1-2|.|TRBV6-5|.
TGTGCCAGCAGTTACTCGAGTGTTCTTAACTATGGCTACACCTTC
CASSYSSVLNYGYTF
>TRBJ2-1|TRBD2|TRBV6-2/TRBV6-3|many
TGTGCCAGCAGTTATATGGAACTAGCGGGGGGGAATGAGCAGTTCTTC
CASSYMELAGGNEQFF
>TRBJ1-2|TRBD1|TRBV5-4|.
TGTGCCAGCAGTCCCGCAGGGGGCGATGGCTACACCTTC
CASSPAGGDGYTF
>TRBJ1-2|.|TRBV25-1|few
TGTGCCAGCAGTGAATTCTCGTATGGCTACACCTTC
CASSEFSYGYTF
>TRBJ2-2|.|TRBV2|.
TGTGCCAGCAGAGAGACAGGATGGACCGGGGAGCTGTTTTTT
CASRETGWTGELFF
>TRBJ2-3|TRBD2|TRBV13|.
TGTGCCAGCAGCTCCAGGGGAACCGGGACTAGCGGGGTCACGCAGTATTTT
CASSSRGTGTSGVTQYF
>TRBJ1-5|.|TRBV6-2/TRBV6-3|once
TGTGCCAGCAGTTATACGAGGGATCAGCCCCAGCATTTT
CASSYTRDQPQHF
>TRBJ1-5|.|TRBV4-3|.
TGCGCCAGCAGCCAACGACTTAGCAATCAGCCCCAGCATTTT
CASSQRLSNQPQHF
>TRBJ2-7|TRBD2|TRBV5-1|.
TGCGCCAGCGGACTAGCGGCAGCCTACGAGCAGTACTTC
CASGLAAAYEQYF
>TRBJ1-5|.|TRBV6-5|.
TGTGCCAGCAGTTACTCGAGTAGCAATCAGCCCCAGCATTTT
CASSYSSSNQPQHF
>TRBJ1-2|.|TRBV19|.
TGTGCCAGTAGTATGGGCAAGAACTATGGCTACACCTTC
CASSMGKNYGYTF
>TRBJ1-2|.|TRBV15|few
TGTGCCACCAGCAGCCCCCAGGGCTATGGCTACACCTTC
CATSSPQGYGYTF
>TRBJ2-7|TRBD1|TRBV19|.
TGTGCCAGTAGTATGACAGGGATAGGGTCCTACGAGCAGTACTTC
CASSMTGIGSYEQYF